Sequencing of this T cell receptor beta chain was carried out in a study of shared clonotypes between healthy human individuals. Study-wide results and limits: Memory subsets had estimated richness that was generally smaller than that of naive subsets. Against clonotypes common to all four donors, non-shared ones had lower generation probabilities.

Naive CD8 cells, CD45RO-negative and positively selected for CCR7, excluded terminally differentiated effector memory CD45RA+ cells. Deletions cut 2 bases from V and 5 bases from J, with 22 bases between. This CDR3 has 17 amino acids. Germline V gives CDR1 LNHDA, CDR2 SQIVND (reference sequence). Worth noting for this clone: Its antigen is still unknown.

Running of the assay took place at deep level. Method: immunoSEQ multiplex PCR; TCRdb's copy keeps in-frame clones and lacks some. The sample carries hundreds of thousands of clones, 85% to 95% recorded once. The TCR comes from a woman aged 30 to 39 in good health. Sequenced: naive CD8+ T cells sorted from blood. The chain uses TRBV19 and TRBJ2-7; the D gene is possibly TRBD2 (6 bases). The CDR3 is CASSIMEAVGSFDEQYF. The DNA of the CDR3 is TGTGCCAGTAGTATAATGGAAGCTGTCGGGAGTTTCGACGAGCAGTACTTC.